This TCR beta chain was captured in a study of shared clonotypes between healthy human individuals (dated by TCRdb to about 2020). With regard to the full study: The cohort included three men and a couple of women between 18 and 49 years of age. Leukapheresis yielded between about 0.94 and 9 billion PBMCs per donor. Different laboratories and diverse techniques were used to prepare libraries and sequence TCR repertoires, to increase sequencing depth and limit assay-specific biases. To estimate repertoire size and how much clonotypes are shared between individuals, the study performed deep sequencing of blood TCR repertoires from five healthy adults. Overall study results and their limits: Sampling was limited to blood, and TCR repertoires in tissue likely differ from TCR repertoires in blood. Based on pairwise subsampling, the degree of clonotype sharing among donors was expected to be affected by sequencing depth. The small number of donors limited the genetic and exposure-history diversity represented.

From a lookup of the germline V gene, CDR1 and CDR2 are LGHNA and YNFKEQ. V is shortened by 0 bases, J by 7 bases, and the region joining them spans 13 bases. The CDR3 runs 14 residues from the cysteine to the phenylalanine. The kept DNA is CDR3 alone, 42 bases in frame from the first base. Donors were healthy HIV-negative adults with no recently reported acute infections or vaccinations. Only Caucasian adults living in Nashville, Tennessee, USA were represented among the donors. For unsorted samples, about 90 million PBMCs were counted and genomic DNA was extracted with the QIAamp DNA Blood Mini kit. After blood collection by leukapheresis, PBMCs were isolated using Ficoll-Histopaque density gradient centrifugation and then cryopreserved in the vapor phase of liquid nitrogen. As for this clone: The target of this receptor is not known. Nothing much larger sits one base from this clone, and base qualities are not available.

Using the deep immunoSEQ assay, multiplex PCR amplified TCR CDR3 regions from genomic DNA. Extracted genomic DNA from each cell subset was distributed evenly across all wells of several immunoSEQ 96-well plates, and each plate was treated as a replicate. For unsorted PBMC, around 290 ng of genomic DNA, equivalent to about 30,000 T cell genomes, went into each replicate PCR. Ten immunoSEQ deep assay plates were used to sequence the unsorted PBMC genomic DNA. Purified libraries were measured with a Qubit 3.0 fluorometer, size-checked on a Bioanalyzer 2100, and measured again with the KAPA Library Quantification kit. Every immunoSEQ 96-well plate was sequenced on a separate single-read 150-cycle Illumina NextSeq 550 flow cell. Processing in the source paper ran as follows. Because the immunoSEQ output held only junctional sequences and lacked quality scores, the filtering could not match the filtering applied to full-length reads. Sequences were annotated with PyIR, a Python wrapper for IgBLAST v1.9, and V/J genes and CDR3 were assigned using IMGT germline references. Reads were removed for weak V/J assignments (E-value above 1e-6), missing CDR3, stop codons, out-of-frame junctions, or ambiguous translated residues. V3J clonotypes were defined by identical inferred V gene, J gene, and CDR3 amino acid sequence. Percentage overlap between repertoires was calculated by dividing the number of shared unique clonotypes by the size of the smaller repertoire. Three approaches were used to assess repertoire richness: RTK rarefaction, the Chao1 estimator, and Recon v2.1 estimates of unobserved clonotypes. This is the immuneACCESS table as TCRdb keeps it, with only in-frame sequences that have V and J called. A part of the clones is gone; compared with another copy, unresolved V genes explain less than half, and the rest is unexplained. That table is the source of V, J and clone size, and D and trimming were worked out from the DNA. The sample yields approximately 440,000 clones; approximately 77% were counted once. The ten biggest clones cover more than 10% of the sample.

The sequence joins TRBV4-2 to TRBJ2-7, with the D gene too uncertain to name. The specimen sequenced was PBMCs. The receptor was isolated from a woman in her forties in good health. Some clones in this sample may be carry-over from other donors' samples. The sequenced DNA is TGTGCCAGCAGCCAAGAAGGACGGCCTTGGGAGCAGTACTTC. Its product reads: CASSQEGRPWEQYF.